The rows below give T cell receptor beta chains drawn from one sample of a study of cytomegalovirus exposure and HLA in healthy donors. Method: immunoSEQ multiplex PCR; TCRdb's copy keeps in-frame clones and lacks some. The sample carries some 71,000 clones, around 76% recorded once. The material sequenced was PBMCs. These receptor sequences come from a woman aged 30 to 39 in good health and CMV-seropositive. Each CDR3 is given with its conserved first and last residue. D genes are given only for firm matches. Expanded clones are given a class, and other clones once, few, many or no size at all.

TRBD1 | TRBJ2-7 | . | TRBV29-1 | CSGGTGVYEQYF | TGCAGCGGAGGGACAGGGGTGTACGAGCAGTACTTC
. | TRBJ2-1 | few | TRBV6-5 | CASSPPLSSYNEQFF | TGTGCCAGCAGCCCACCGCTAAGCTCCTACAATGAGCAGTTCTTC
TRBD1 | TRBJ2-7 | . | TRBV29-1 | CSGGVGQGTYEQYF | TGCAGCGGCGGTGTAGGACAGGGGACCTACGAGCAGTACTTC
TRBD1 | TRBJ1-2 | . | TRBV11-1 | CASSFGTGTFNYGYTF | TGTGCCAGCAGCTTTGGGACAGGGACTTTCAACTATGGCTACACCTTC
TRBD1 | TRBJ1-5 | medium-sized | TRBV2 | CASSDYLRGNQPQHF | TGTGCCAGCAGTGACTATCTCAGGGGGAATCAGCCCCAGCATTTT
TRBD2 | TRBJ2-3 | . | TRBV6-6 | CATEREESTDTQYF | TGTGCCACAGAGCGGGAGGAGTCCACAGATACGCAGTATTTT
. | TRBJ1-2 | . | TRBV4-3 | CASSQRDSNYGYTF | TGCGCCAGCAGCCAAAGAGACAGCAACTATGGCTACACCTTC
TRBD1 | TRBJ1-2 | few | TRBV2 | CASSPNAGGGYTF | TGTGCCAGCAGTCCGAACGCAGGGGGTGGCTACACCTTC
. | TRBJ1-2 | few | TRBV5-1 | CASSLGGGRQSGYTF | TGCGCCAGCAGCTTGGGGGGAGGGCGACAGTCTGGCTACACCTTC
. | TRBJ2-4 | few | TRBV28 | CASSLSGAKNIQYF | TGTGCCAGCAGTTTGTCCGGAGCCAAAAACATTCAGTACTTC
. | TRBJ2-7 | once | TRBV27 | CASSPRGARYEQYF | TGTGCCAGCAGCCCCCGGGGGGCGCGTTACGAGCAGTACTTC
TRBD2 | TRBJ2-7 | . | TRBV2 | CASSPPSGTSYEQYF | TGTGCCAGCAGTCCCCCTAGCGGGACCTCCTACGAGCAGTACTTC
. | TRBJ2-2 | . | TRBV5-6 | CASSLEAGVNTGELFF | TGTGCCAGCAGCTTGGAGGCAGGGGTGAACACCGGGGAGCTGTTTTTT
TRBD1 | TRBJ1-1 | . | TRBV6-1 | CASSDPGQSNTEAFF | TGTGCCAGCAGTGACCCGGGACAGTCTAACACTGAAGCTTTCTTT
. | TRBJ2-3 | . | TRBV4-1 | CASSQSSRQKLTDTQYF | TGCGCCAGCAGCCAATCCTCCCGACAGAAGCTCACAGATACGCAGTATTTT
. | TRBJ1-1 | once | TRBV2 | CASSEGGTNTEAFF | TGTGCCAGCAGTGAAGGGGGGACTAACACTGAAGCTTTCTTT
. | TRBJ2-1 | . | TRBV14 | CASTQDISVYNEQFF | TGTGCCAGCACCCAAGATATTAGCGTCTACAATGAGCAGTTCTTC
. | TRBJ1-6 | . | TRBV7-9 | CASSLAETELHF | TGTGCCAGCAGCTTAGCGGAAACAGAACTCCACTTT
. | TRBJ1-1 | few | TRBV29-1 | CSVDRGTFAEAFF | TGCAGCGTTGATCGGGGAACGTTCGCTGAAGCTTTCTTT
TRBD1 | TRBJ2-7 | . | TRBV5-1 | CASSLGTGAYEQYF | TGCGCCAGCAGCTTGGGGACAGGGGCGTACGAGCAGTACTTC
. | TRBJ2-7 | . | TRBV6-1 | CASSLLGVYEQYF | TGTGCCAGCAGTCTCTTAGGAGTATACGAGCAGTACTTC
TRBD2 | TRBJ2-5 | . | TRBV7-7 | CASSWGLAGNQETQYF | TGTGCCAGCAGCTGGGGACTAGCGGGGAACCAAGAGACCCAGTACTTC
TRBD2 | TRBJ2-3 | . | TRBV30 | CAWMTRTSGISVTQYF | TGTGCCTGGATGACACGAACTAGCGGCATCTCCGTTACGCAGTATTTT
TRBD1 | TRBJ2-1 | . | TRBV30 | CAWKPGQRNGQFF | TGTGCCTGGAAACCGGGACAGAGAAACGGGCAGTTCTTC
. | TRBJ1-4 | . | TRBV7-9 | CASSSGVGEKLFF | TGTGCCAGCAGCTCAGGGGTAGGCGAAAAACTGTTTTTT
TRBD1 | TRBJ2-5 | few | TRBV19 | CASSIRGIQYF | TGTGCCAGTAGTATCAGGGGGATCCAGTACTTC
. | TRBJ2-7 | . | TRBV10-3 | CAMSGLRDEQYF | TGTGCCATGTCGGGACTCCGCGACGAGCAGTACTTC
TRBD1 | TRBJ1-1 | . | TRBV5-6 | CASSLWQGVLGTEAFF | TGTGCCAGCAGCTTGTGGCAGGGGGTTTTGGGCACTGAAGCTTTCTTT
TRBD2 | TRBJ2-7 | . | TRBV29-1 | CSVRDGGANYEQYF | TGCAGCGTGAGGGACGGGGGGGCGAATTACGAGCAGTACTTC
TRBD1 | TRBJ2-5 | . | TRBV30 | CAWSRGQGARETQYF | TGTGCCTGGAGTCGGGGACAGGGGGCACGAGAGACCCAGTACTTC
. | TRBJ1-4 | . | TRBV14 | CASSQFGGTNEKLFF | TGTGCCAGCAGCCAATTTGGGGGGACTAATGAAAAACTGTTTTTT
. | TRBJ1-1 | . | TRBV6-4 | CASSPDRRRTEAFF | TGTGCCAGCAGCCCCGACAGGAGGCGCACTGAAGCTTTCTTT
TRBD2 | TRBJ2-7 | . | TRBV7-9 | CASRGTSGFYEQYF | TGTGCCAGCAGGGGGACTAGCGGGTTCTACGAGCAGTACTTC
TRBD2 | TRBJ2-7 | . | TRBV7-9 | CASSKAGASYEQYF | TGTGCCAGCAGCAAAGCGGGAGCCTCCTACGAGCAGTACTTC
. | TRBJ2-3 | . | TRBV30 | CAWTGFSTDTQYF | TGTGCCTGGACAGGGTTCAGCACAGATACGCAGTATTTT
. | TRBJ1-5 | . | TRBV10-2 | CASSESGGFQPQHF | TGCGCCAGCAGTGAGTCGGGAGGGTTTCAGCCCCAGCATTTT
. | TRBJ2-5 | . | TRBV10-3 | CAIGAGYSETQYF | TGTGCCATCGGGGCAGGGTATAGTGAGACCCAGTACTTC
TRBD2 | TRBJ2-7 | . | TRBV7-2 | CASSSWTSGNEQYF | TGTGCCAGCAGCTCTTGGACTAGCGGGAACGAGCAGTACTTC
. | TRBJ2-1 | few | TRBV7-9 | CASNNYNEQFF | TGTGCCAGCAATAATTACAATGAGCAGTTCTTC
TRBD1 | TRBJ1-1 | . | TRBV19 | CASSRTGTVAFF | TGTGCCAGTAGTCGGACAGGGACTGTAGCTTTCTTT
. | TRBJ1-1 | few | TRBV7-9 | CASSLPTQRGTEAFF | TGTGCCAGCAGCTTACCGACACAAAGGGGGACTGAAGCTTTCTTT
TRBD1 | TRBJ1-2 | . | TRBV10-3 | CAISDPGQGDYGYTF | TGTGCCATCAGTGACCCCGGACAGGGAGACTATGGCTACACCTTC
. | TRBJ2-2 | . | TRBV19 | CASSKKPVLELFF | TGTGCCAGTAGCAAGAAGCCCGTGCTGGAGCTGTTTTTT
. | TRBJ1-5 | . | TRBV7-2 | CASSLALDQPQHF | TGTGCCAGCAGCTTGGCCCTTGATCAGCCCCAGCATTTT
TRBD2 | TRBJ2-5 | . | TRBV4-2 | CASSLQTSGSNSQETQYF | TGTGCCAGCAGCCTGCAGACTAGCGGGAGTAACAGCCAAGAGACCCAGTACTTC
. | TRBJ2-7 | . | TRBV5-1 | CASSPRGTGSYEQYF | TGCGCCAGCAGCCCAAGAGGGACTGGGTCCTACGAGCAGTACTTC
. | TRBJ2-7 | . | TRBV28 | CASSFAAGTYEQYF | TGTGCCAGCAGTTTTGCGGCAGGGACCTACGAGCAGTACTTC